Below are 29 T cell receptor beta chains sequenced from a single sample in a study of radiotherapy plus CTLA-4 blockade in lung cancer. This table comes from immunoSEQ multiplex PCR, and its TCRdb copy is limited to in-frame clones, with some not included. The data contain 70,000 to 90,000 clones, around 81% of them singletons. The sequencing used peripheral blood, collected from a patient treated with radiotherapy plus ipilimumab. These receptors came from a human donor with non-small cell lung cancer whose response to radiotherapy plus ipilimumab could not be evaluated. Some clones in this sample may be carry-over from other donors' samples.

The rearrangement links TRBV28 to TRBJ1-2, with D hard to call. Trimming removed 2 bases at V and 1 base at J, with 5 bases between. The germline V gene has CDR1 MDHEN and CDR2 SYDVKM. The CDR3 length is 13 residues. CDR3 amino acids: CASSLLFNYGYTF. Written as DNA, the CDR3 is TGTGCCAGCAGTTTACTTTTTAACTATGGCTACACCTTC.

This clone has more than one count but fewer than ten. The chain links TRBV5-6 to TRBJ1-2, with D perhaps matching TRBD1 (5 bases). V lost 2 bases and J lost 4, with 15 bases in between. The CDR3 has 15 residues. From germline, CDR1 is SGHDT and CDR2 YYEEEE. The CDR3 DNA reads TGTGCCAGCAGCTTAGAAACAGGTCTTGTCTATGGCTACACCTTC. Residues: CASSLETGLVYGYTF.

V and J are TRBV19 and TRBJ1-5; TRBD1 is a possible D gene (5 bases). Germline lookup yields CDR1 LNHDA and CDR2 SQIVND (reference sequence). This CDR3 is built from 15 residues. V was cut by 9 bases and J by 3 bases, with 18 bases left in between. Written as DNA, the CDR3 is TGTGCCAGCATGTGGGGCGGTGGGGCCAATCAGCCCCAGCATTTT. This gives the protein CASMWGGGANQPQHF. Filled out from reference TRBV19 and TRBJ1-5, the complete variable domain reads DGGITQSPKYLFRKEGQNVTLSCEQNLNHDAMYWYRQDPGQGLRLIYYSQIVNDFQKGDIAEGYSVSREKKESFPLTVTSAQKNPTAFYLCASMWGGGANQPQHFGDGTRLSIL.

The rearrangement uses TRBV28 and TRBJ1-5; D may be TRBD1 (5 bases). Germline V gene sequence: CDR1 MDHEN, CDR2 SYDVKM. Trimming pared 8 bases from V and 6 bases from J, leaving 17 bases between. There are 14 residues in the CDR3. DNA for the CDR3: TGTGCCAGCCTGTCTGGGGGGGATGGTCAGCCCCAGCATTTT. Residues: CASLSGGDGQPQHF.

This clone has just a few counts. The V gene is TRBV6-5, the J gene TRBJ1-2; no definite D call. The CDR3 is 14 residues long. The germline V gene encodes CDR1 MNHEY and CDR2 SVGAGI. The V gene lost 0 bases and the J gene lost 4 bases, with 9 bases spanning the gap. The CDR3 DNA reads TGTGCCAGCAGTTACTCGCGCATTTCCTATGGCTACACCTTC. It encodes CASSYSRISYGYTF.

J is TRBJ2-5 and V is TRBV7-6, with 7 bases that match TRBD2. The DNA end is more similar to TRBJ2-7, so the J call may be wrong. This CDR3 spans 15 amino acids. From germline, CDR1 is SGHVS and CDR2 FNYEAQ. The CDR3 here is CASSLAGGSSYEQYF. The CDR3 DNA reads TGTGCCAGCAGCTTAGCCGGGGGGAGCTCCTACGAGCAGTACTTC.

This clone occurred once. The V gene is TRBV5-6, the J gene TRBJ2-2, with TRBD1 identical over 11 bases. The V gene's germline CDR1 is SGHDT and CDR2 YYEEEE. This CDR3 comprises 15 residues. V was clipped by 3 bases and J by 6 bases; unmatched bases: 4. The CDR3 DNA reads TGTGCCAGCAGCTCCCTGGGACAGGGGGCCGGGGAGCTGTTTTTT. Translated, it gives CASSSLGQGAGELFF.

The rearrangement joins TRBV19 to TRBJ1-2, with D maybe TRBD1 (5 bases). V gave up 7 bases and J gave up 3 bases, with 12 bases separating them. Germline CDR1 and CDR2: LNHDA and SQIVND (reference sequence). This CDR3 comprises 13 residues. CDR3 sequence (DNA): TGTGCCAGTAACGCTCAGGGATACTATGGCTACACCTTC. Its protein product is CASNAQGYYGYTF. The full variable domain, with the rest looked up from reference TRBV19 and TRBJ1-2, is DGGITQSPKYLFRKEGQNVTLSCEQNLNHDAMYWYRQDPGQGLRLIYYSQIVNDFQKGDIAEGYSVSREKKESFPLTVTSAQKNPTAFYLCASNAQGYYGYTFGSGTRLTVV.

CDR3 sequence (DNA): TGTGCCAGCAGCCTGACAGGGATGTCGGATGGCTACACCTTC. This gives the protein CASSLTGMSDGYTF. The genes are TRBV6-4 and TRBJ1-2; TRBD1 aligns across 7 bases. This CDR3 region has 14 residues. In germline, CDR1 is MRHNA, CDR2 SNTAGT. V lost 6 bases and J lost 6; bases outside the gene matches: 10.

This chain connects TRBV29-1 to TRBJ1-1; perhaps TRBD1 as D (5 bases). The ends were cut back, 4 bases at V and 0 bases at J, with 15 bases in the middle. The CDR3 totals 15 residues. In germline, CDR1 is SQVTM, CDR2 ANQGSEA. CDR3 in DNA: TGCAGCGTTGTCTTCGTCGGGGGTATGAACACTGAAGCTTTCTTT. This sequence encodes CSVVFVGGMNTEAFF.

As for this clone: Compared with germline, one end of the junction differs, possibly owing to a read error. The same CDR3 can be traced to other DNA sequences in this sample. The chain links TRBV5-1 to TRBJ1-4, with TRBD1 matching over 11 bases. Germline values: CDR1 SGHRS, CDR2 YFSETQ. The CDR3 is made up of 14 amino acids. Here the CDR3 reads CASSGGTGGEKLFF. Written as DNA, the CDR3 is TGCGCCAGCAGCGGCGGGACAGGGGGGGAAAAGCTGTTTTTT. The variable domain in full, completed from reference TRBV5-1 and TRBJ1-4, reads KAGVTQTPRYLIKTRGQQVTLSCSPISGHRSVSWYQQTPGQGLQFLFEYFSETQRNKGNFPGRFSGRQFSNSRSEMNVSTLELGDSALYLCASSGGTGGEKLFFGSGTQLSVL.

J is TRBJ1-5 and V is TRBV6-5; 7 nucleotides line up with TRBD1. The CDR3 is made up of 15 amino acids. J lost 3 bases, V lost 6 bases, and 8 bases had no gene match. Germline CDR1 and CDR2: MNHEY and SVGAGI. For the CDR3, the DNA is TGTGCCAGCAGCGGACAGGTGGGGCTCAATCAGCCCCAGCATTTT. It yields the protein CASSGQVGLNQPQHF.

The rearrangement joins TRBV4-2 to TRBJ2-5; TRBD1 might be the D (5 bases). Trimming left V 4 bases short and J 0 bases short, with 9 bases between. The CDR3 covers 14 residues. Germline lookup yields CDR1 LGHNA and CDR2 YNFKEQ. CDR3 sequence (DNA): TGTGCCAGCAGCCCCCTGGACAACCAAGAGACCCAGTACTTC. It encodes CASSPLDNQETQYF.

V is TRBV5-1 and J is TRBJ1-6, with D unresolved. The V gene's germline CDR1 is SGHRS and CDR2 YFSETQ. The CDR3 is made up of 16 amino acids. V lost 3 bases to trimming and J lost 0 bases, with 10 bases between them. The CDR3 sequence is CASSSGGGSYNSPLHF. CDR3 bases: TGCGCCAGCAGCTCCGGTGGTGGCTCCTATAATTCACCCCTCCACTTT.

The CDR3 DNA reads TGTGCCAGCAGCCCCCGGACTAGCGGGCCTACGAACACCGGGGAGCTGTTTTTT. Translating gives CASSPRTSGPTNTGELFF. The chain recombines TRBV9 with TRBJ2-2; 11 nucleotides agree with TRBD2. This CDR3 comprises 18 residues. Germline V lookup: CDR1 SGDLS, CDR2 YYNGEE. The V gene end was trimmed by 4 bases and the J gene end by 0 bases; junction bases not matched to a gene: 8. The complete variable domain, with remaining parts taken from reference TRBV9 and TRBJ2-2, reads DSGVTQTPKHLITATGQRVTLRCSPRSGDLSVYWYQQSLDQGLQFLIQYYNGEERAKGNILERFSAQQFPDLHSELNLSSLELGDSALYFCASSPRTSGPTNTGELFFGEGSRLTVL.

The chain recombines TRBV5-1 with TRBJ2-4; a possible D gene is TRBD1 (6 bases). This CDR3 comprises 16 residues. Trimming cost V 4 bases and J 2 bases, with 16 bases left between them. From germline, CDR1 is SGHRS and CDR2 YFSETQ. The CDR3 sequence is CASSPPTGGTKNIQYF. Written as DNA, the CDR3 is TGCGCCAGCAGCCCTCCGACAGGTGGTACCAAAAACATTCAGTACTTC.

The rearrangement links TRBV7-2 to TRBJ2-1; the match to TRBD2 covers 7 bases. CDR3 length: 15 residues. V trimming: 5 bases; J trimming: 4 bases; junction bases outside the gene matches: 8. Per the germline V gene, CDR1 is SGHTA and CDR2 is FQGNSA. The CDR3 protein is CASSLSSGEYNEQFF. CDR3 bases: TGTGCCAGCAGCCTAAGCAGCGGGGAATACAATGAGCAGTTCTTC.

This chain connects TRBV6-1 to TRBJ1-1; 8 nucleotides line up with TRBD1. Trimming took 7 bases from V and 2 from J; bases not matched to a gene: 6. This CDR3 comprises 14 residues. In germline, CDR1 is MNHNS, CDR2 SASEGT. The CDR3 DNA reads as TGTGCCAGCATCTTTACAGGGGGAAACACTGAAGCTTTCTTT. This translates into CASIFTGGNTEAFF.

This chain joins TRBV27 and TRBJ1-2; D remains ambiguous. V lost 5 bases and J 0 bases, leaving 13 bases between the germline ends. There are 15 residues in the CDR3. Germline V gene sequence: CDR1 MNHEY, CDR2 SMNVEV (reference sequence). CDR3 residues: CASSTMSGANYGYTF. The CDR3 nucleotides read TGTGCCAGCAGTACGATGTCCGGTGCTAACTATGGCTACACCTTC.

The chain combines TRBV5-1 with TRBJ1-1; 9 nucleotides line up with TRBD1. The germline V gene has CDR1 SGHRS and CDR2 YFSETQ. The CDR3 totals 15 residues. J gave up 5 bases and V 0 bases, and 5 bases lay outside the gene matches. In DNA form, the CDR3 reads TGCGCCAGCAGCTTGGCGACAGGGGGTGGAACTGAAGCTTTCTTT. It specifies CASSLATGGGTEAFF.

The chain uses TRBV7-9 and TRBJ2-5; 14 bases align to TRBD2. The V and J ends lost 1 base and 5 bases, in that order; junction bases with no gene match: 3. CDR3 length: 16 residues. The germline V gene has CDR1 SEHNR and CDR2 FQNEAQ (reference sequence). The CDR3, as DNA: TGTGCCAGCAGCTTAGGGGGACTAGCGGGGGAGGAGACCCAGTACTTC. Protein: CASSLGGLAGEETQYF. The full variable domain, with the rest looked up from reference TRBV7-9 and TRBJ2-5, is DTGVSQNPRHKITKRGQNVTFRCDPISEHNRLYWYRQTLGQGPEFLTYFQNEAQLEKSRLLSDRFSAERPKGSFSTLEIQRTEQGDSAMYLCASSLGGLAGEETQYFGPGTRLLVL.

The V and J genes are TRBV29-1 and TRBJ1-2; a weak D match, TRBD1 (6 bases). This CDR3 is built from 13 residues. The germline V gene has CDR1 SQVTM and CDR2 ANQGSEA. Deletions cut 4 bases from V and 2 bases from J, with 11 bases between. CDR3 protein: CSVGQVLNYGYTF. CDR3 sequence (DNA): TGCAGCGTTGGACAGGTTCTCAACTATGGCTACACCTTC.

The chain links TRBV9 to TRBJ2-2; perhaps TRBD1 as D (5 bases). This CDR3 comprises 15 residues. The germline gives CDR1 SGDLS, CDR2 YYNGEE. V was clipped by 0 bases and J by 5 bases, with 11 bases between them. Written as DNA, the CDR3 is TGTGCCAGCAGCGTAGCAGCAGGGATGACCGGGGAGCTGTTTTTT. It encodes CASSVAAGMTGELFF.

V usage is TRBV7-2 and J usage is TRBJ2-3; D is ambiguous. V was trimmed by 5 bases and J by 0 bases, leaving 12 bases between them. This CDR3 region has 15 residues. Germline V gene sequence: CDR1 SGHTA, CDR2 FQGNSA. The CDR3 spells CASSQSGSSTDTQYF. The CDR3 bases are TGTGCCAGCAGCCAAAGTGGCTCTAGCACAGATACGCAGTATTTT.

The chain is built from TRBV7-9 and TRBJ2-1; 10 positions agree with TRBD2. The CDR3 is 15 amino acids. Germline trimming cut 6 bases from V and 7 bases from J; bases unmatched to any gene: 9. Germline assignment: CDR1 SEHNR and CDR2 FQNEAQ (reference sequence). This chain's CDR3 is CASSFRTSGLNEQFF. The CDR3 DNA reads as TGTGCCAGCAGTTTCCGGACTAGCGGATTAAATGAGCAGTTCTTC. The full variable domain, with the rest looked up from reference TRBV7-9 and TRBJ2-1, is DTGVSQNPRHKITKRGQNVTFRCDPISEHNRLYWYRQTLGQGPEFLTYFQNEAQLEKSRLLSDRFSAERPKGSFSTLEIQRTEQGDSAMYLCASSFRTSGLNEQFFGPGTRLTVL.

This clone was seen once. In DNA form, the CDR3 reads TGTGCCAGCTCACCGGCGGAGGGTGGCCTTAGCAATCAGCCCCAGCATTTT. Encoded protein: CASSPAEGGLSNQPQHF. The rearrangement joins TRBV18 to TRBJ1-5; D call uncertain. Trimming removed 3 bases from V and 0 bases from J, with 15 bases in between. CDR1 is KGHSH and CDR2 is LQKENI in the germline V gene. The CDR3 length is 17 residues.

The rearrangement links TRBV2 to TRBJ2-6, with 9 bases identical to TRBD1. Germline assignment: CDR1 SNHLY and CDR2 FYNNEI. The CDR3 is 17 residues long. The V and J ends lost 8 bases and 2 bases, in that order; junction bases with no gene match: 10. CDR3 amino acids: CASVPGQGVAGANVLTF. The CDR3, as DNA: TGTGCCAGCGTACCGGGACAGGGAGTAGCTGGGGCCAACGTCCTGACTTTC.

The V gene is TRBV28, the J gene TRBJ1-2; 7 positions match TRBD1. The germline gives CDR1 MDHEN, CDR2 SYDVKM. The V gene end was trimmed by 2 bases and the J gene end by 4 bases; junction bases not matched to a gene: 4. The CDR3 sequence is 14 residues long. The DNA for the CDR3 is TGTGCCAGCAGTTTAGGGACAGTTTTCTATGGCTACACCTTC. Protein sequence: CASSLGTVFYGYTF.

About this clone itself: One end of the junction does not line up with germline, which may come from a read error. This same CDR3 is encoded by further DNA sequences in the sample. The chain joins TRBV11-2 to TRBJ1-6; D is uncertain. Per the germline V gene, CDR1 is SGHAT and CDR2 is FQNNGV. The CDR3 runs 14 residues. CDR3 residues: CASSLGRVNSPLHF. The CDR3 nucleotides are TGTGCCAGCAGCTTAGGACGGGTTAATTCCCCCCTCCACTTT.